This TCR beta chain emerged from a study of CD4 T cells in relation to SARS-CoV-2 and coronaviruses. Study details: After about nine days of antigen culture, PBMC TCR beta CDR3s were sequenced.

CD4+ T cells from unexposed donors were obtained before the COVID-19 pandemic (2011-2018). After roughly ten days of culture, CD4+ T cells were isolated. Testing used SARS-CoV-2 S/N and four cold-coronavirus spikes on unexposed-donor CD4+ T cells, cells permitting. On this clone itself: Its target is unknown.

There are 13 residues in the CDR3. The ends lost 3 bases at V and 7 bases at J; junction bases unmatched: 5. CDR1 and CDR2 (germline): SGHRS, YFSETQ. TCRdb keeps only in-frame clones here, not all; method: immunoSEQ multiplex PCR. The table records about 12,000 clones, roughly three quarters of them present only once. General study results and limits: SARS-CoV-2-driven expansion was significantly weaker in crossreactive than monoreactive clones. Crossreactivity was assessed only for spike protein, not other viral proteins.

The clonotype was recovered from a human donor in good health. The sample consisted of CD4+ T cells from PBMCs, cultured in vitro. This sequence joins TRBV5-1 and TRBJ1-2, with 8 bases aligning to TRBD1. The CDR3 spells CASSSGQAPGYTF. DNA of the CDR3: TGCGCCAGCAGCTCGGGACAGGCTCCTGGCTACACCTTC.